This entry lists 27 T cell receptor beta chains sequenced from one sample in a study of Graves' ophthalmopathy and Graves' hyperthyroidism. Investigators amplified TCR beta CDR3 regions from RNA transcripts. HTBI primers were used in a first-round RT-PCR, which preceded a second-round multiplex PCR. TCRdb re-called the multiplex PCR reads with MiXCR, one entry per CDR3 protein. Among around 340,000 distinct CDR3 sequences listed, roughly 16% were seen once. The sample consisted of peripheral blood. These receptors were obtained from an adult man with Graves' ophthalmopathy.

This clonotype was seen repeatedly, ten times or more. Here the CDR3 reads CASSMGTGQGYEQYF. CDR3 sequence (DNA): TGTGCCAGCAGCATGGGGACGGGACAGGGCTACGAGCAGTACTTC. V is TRBV7-2 and J is TRBJ2-7; 9 bases map to TRBD1. Unmatched junction bases numbered 8, after V lost 5 bases and J lost 3 bases. The V gene's germline CDR1 is SGHTA and CDR2 FQGNSA. This CDR3 comprises 15 residues. Together with reference TRBV7-2 and TRBJ2-7, the CDR3 gives the full variable domain: GAGVSQSPSNKVTEKGKDVELRCDPISGHTALYWYRQSLGQGLEFLIYFQGNSAPDKSGLPSDRFSAERTGGSVSTLTIQRTQQEDSAVYLCASSMGTGQGYEQYFGPGTRLTVT.

This clonotype was recorded many times. The J gene is TRBJ1-1, the V gene TRBV9; 8 bases align to TRBD1. This CDR3 region has 14 residues. With 0 bases clipped from V and 6 bases from J, the junction kept 4 bases outside the gene matches. CDR1 is SGDLS and CDR2 is YYNGEE in the germline V gene. The chain's CDR3 is CASSVGQGAPEAFF. In nucleotides, the CDR3 is TGTGCCAGCAGCGTAGGGCAGGGGGCCCCTGAAGCTTTCTTT.

The gene calls are TRBV15 and TRBJ2-5; a possible D gene is TRBD1 (5 bases). CDR1 and CDR2 from the germline V gene are LNHNV and YYDKDF (reference sequence). V lost 3 bases and J lost 7, with 15 bases in between. The CDR3 contains 14 residues. CDR3 amino acids: CATSSAGLLGTQYF. Here the CDR3 DNA reads TGTGCCACCAGCAGCGCAGGGCTCCTGGGGACCCAGTACTTC. Supplemented by reference TRBV15 and TRBJ2-5, the full variable domain reads DAMVIQNPRYQVTQFGKPVTLSCSQTLNHNVMYWYQQKSSQAPKLLFHYYDKDFNNEADTPDNFQSRRPNTSFCFLDIRSPGLGDTAMYLCATSSAGLLGTQYFGPGTRLLVL.

This clonotype was recorded at least ten times. The chain uses TRBV5-1 and TRBJ1-2, with TRBD1 matching 8 bases. J lost 3 bases, V lost 4 bases, and 11 bases had no gene match. The germline gives CDR1 SGHRS, CDR2 YFSETQ. This CDR3 has 16 amino acids. CDR3: CASSQTGVNSYYGYTF. In nucleotides, the CDR3 is TGCGCCAGCAGCCAGACAGGGGTAAATTCCTACTATGGCTACACCTTC. Full variable domain (remainder filled in from reference TRBV5-1 and TRBJ1-2): KAGVTQTPRYLIKTRGQQVTLSCSPISGHRSVSWYQQTPGQGLQFLFEYFSETQRNKGNFPGRFSGRQFSNSRSEMNVSTLELGDSALYLCASSQTGVNSYYGYTFGSGTRLTVV.

This clonotype has ten or more counts. This rearrangement joins TRBV30 to TRBJ1-1; a weak D match, TRBD1 (5 bases). Trimming left V 5 bases short and J 6 bases short, with 16 bases between. Germline assignment: CDR1 GTSNPN and CDR2 SVGIG (reference sequence). The CDR3 is 13 residues long. CDR3 residues: CAWSPITGAEAFF. The CDR3 DNA follows: TGTGCCTGGTCCCCGATAACAGGAGCTGAAGCTTTCTTT.

This clonotype came up many times. Mismatch with germline at one junction end may stem from a read error. The gene calls are TRBV29-1 and TRBJ2-7; TRBD2 is a possible D gene (5 bases). Per germline, CDR1 SQVTM and CDR2 ANQGSEA. The CDR3 totals 14 residues. The chain's CDR3 is CSVFGRENSYEQYF. The DNA of the CDR3 is TGCAGCGTCTTTGGACGGGAAAACTCCTACGAGCAATACTTC.

This clonotype was counted many times. The chain couples TRBV28 to TRBJ1-6, with D tentatively TRBD1 (6 bases). The CDR3 runs 18 residues. V lost 4 bases and J lost 0, with 16 bases in between. Looked up from germline, CDR1 is MDHEN and CDR2 is SYDVKM. The CDR3, as DNA: TGTGCCAGCAGTTCCCTCCCAGGGGCGAGCTCCTATAATTCACCCCTCCACTTT. Translation: CASSSLPGASSYNSPLHF.

The chain couples TRBV5-1 to TRBJ1-5; D remains ambiguous. The V end was cut by 0 bases, the J end by 3 bases, with 7 bases between. The V gene's germline CDR1 is SGHRS and CDR2 YFSETQ. The CDR3 loop spans 14 amino acids. The DNA of the CDR3 is TGCGCCAGCAGCTTGGAGGGTCCCAATCAGCCCCAGCATTTT. This gives the protein CASSLEGPNQPQHF.

This clonotype was counted ten times or more. The chain couples TRBV7-9 to TRBJ1-1; D is unclear. Germline V gives CDR1 SEHNR, CDR2 FQNEAQ (reference sequence). CDR3 size: 14 residues. V lost 0 bases and J 8 bases, leaving 13 bases between the germline ends. CDR3 amino acids: CASSLARPTLEAFF. In DNA, the CDR3 is TGTGCCAGCAGCTTAGCGCGACCTACTTTAGAAGCTTTCTTT.

The sample holds many counts of this clonotype. The V and J genes are TRBV5-1 and TRBJ1-1, with TRBD1 matching over 10 bases. The germline CDR1 and CDR2 sequences are SGHRS and YFSETQ. This CDR3 region has 14 residues. V lost 4 bases, J lost 7 bases, and 7 bases stayed unmatched. CDR3: CASSLHGQGDEAFF. In nucleotides, the CDR3 is TGCGCCAGCAGCCTACACGGACAGGGGGATGAAGCTTTCTTT.

This clonotype was detected ten times or more. This sequence joins TRBV7-2 and TRBJ2-5, with 10 bases that match TRBD2. This CDR3 spans 15 amino acids. Germline CDR1 reads SGHTA; CDR2 reads FQGNSA. Losses at the gene ends were 5 bases for V and 7 bases for J; bases not matched to a gene: 10. The CDR3 region has the DNA TGTGCCAGCAGCAAATCAGCGGGAGGGCCTGGGACCCAGTACTTC. Protein product: CASSKSAGGPGTQYF. Full variable domain (rest looked up from reference TRBV7-2 and TRBJ2-5): GAGVSQSPSNKVTEKGKDVELRCDPISGHTALYWYRQSLGQGLEFLIYFQGNSAPDKSGLPSDRFSAERTGGSVSTLTIQRTQQEDSAVYLCASSKSAGGPGTQYFGPGTRLLVL.

This clonotype has a handful of counts. A much larger clone is a single base away; this may be a read error. CDR3 nucleotides: TGTGCCAGCACCCGAGGACAGGGGGATACCTACGAGCAGTGCTTC. Translating gives CASTRGQGDTYEQCF. This chain uses TRBV6-2 or TRBV6-3 with TRBJ2-7; 10 bases are a match to TRBD1. From germline, CDR1 is MNHEY and CDR2 SVGEGT. There are 15 residues in the CDR3.

This clonotype was recorded many times. CDR3 loop: CASSLELTPQHF. CDR3 sequence (DNA): TGTGCCAGCAGCTTAGAGTTGACGCCCCAGCATTTT. This chain joins TRBV7-9 and TRBJ1-5; D unclear. CDR1 is SEHNR, CDR2 FQNEAQ, per germline (reference sequence). Trimming stripped 1 base from V and 9 bases from J, with 7 bases between. CDR3 size: 12 residues.

This clonotype was found a few times. This rearrangement joins TRBV28 to TRBJ2-2, with 8 bases that match TRBD2. Germline CDR1 reads MDHEN; CDR2 reads SYDVKM. V lost 10 bases and J lost 4; bases outside the gene matches: 5. The CDR3 covers 13 residues. The CDR3 here is CATGLAGTGELFF. In nucleotides, the CDR3 is TGTGCCACCGGACTAGCAGGCACCGGGGAGCTGTTTTTT.

This clonotype was counted at least ten times. The chain combines TRBV11-2 with TRBJ2-2, with D perhaps matching TRBD2 (6 bases). Germline CDR1 and CDR2: SGHAT and FQNNGV. This CDR3 comprises 15 residues. Between the trimmed V and J ends, which lost 3 bases and 3 bases, there was a span of 11 bases. CDR3 sequence: CASSLLGGDTGELFF. DNA for the CDR3: TGTGCCAGCAGCTTGCTAGGAGGGGACACCGGGGAGCTGTTTTTT.

This clonotype was counted between two and nine times. Just one base apart from a much larger clone, this may be a read error. The rearrangement links TRBV29-1 to TRBJ2-7, with D possibly matching TRBD2 (5 bases). Trimming took 7 bases from V and 3 from J, leaving 16 bases between them. Germline loops: CDR1 SQVTM, CDR2 ANQGSEA. CDR3 length equals 13 residues. The chain's CDR3 is CSASPGVDYEQYF. DNA for the CDR3: TGCAGCGCATCACCCGGGGTCGACTACGAGCAGTACTTC.

At least ten counts were recorded for this clonotype. The chain uses TRBV6-1 and TRBJ2-7; TRBD1 aligns across 11 bases. The germline gives CDR1 MNHNS, CDR2 SASEGT. J gave up 4 bases and V 4 bases, and 9 bases lay outside the gene matches. CDR3 size: 16 residues. CDR3 DNA sequence: TGTGCCAGCAGTGGGACAGGGGGCCCTTCCCTGTACGAGCAGTACTTC. It encodes CASSGTGGPSLYEQYF.

This clonotype was recorded at least ten times. This chain connects TRBV6-2 or TRBV6-3 to TRBJ2-2, with a possible D match to TRBD1 (6 bases). The CDR3 length is 14 residues. Deletions cut 6 bases from V and 3 bases from J, with 11 bases between. Germline CDR1 and CDR2: MNHEY and SVGEGT. CDR3 DNA sequence: TGTGCCAGCAGAATAACAGGGTACACCGGGGAGCTGTTTTTT. It translates to CASRITGYTGELFF.

This clonotype came up many times. This rearrangement joins TRBV7-9 to TRBJ2-5, with D possibly matching TRBD2 (6 bases). Germline values: CDR1 SEHNR, CDR2 FQNEAQ (reference sequence). This CDR3 comprises 15 residues. V was pared by 0 bases and J by 7 bases, with 15 bases between. The chain's CDR3 is CASSLARTPRGTQYF. CDR3 bases: TGTGCCAGCAGCTTAGCACGGACCCCGCGGGGGACCCAGTACTTC. Variable domain in full (rest from reference TRBV7-9 and TRBJ2-5): DTGVSQNPRHKITKRGQNVTFRCDPISEHNRLYWYRQTLGQGPEFLTYFQNEAQLEKSRLLSDRFSAERPKGSFSTLEIQRTEQGDSAMYLCASSLARTPRGTQYFGPGTRLLVL.

This clonotype was counted many times. The chain uses TRBV19 and TRBJ1-5, with D tentatively TRBD1 (5 bases). Germline lookup yields CDR1 LNHDA and CDR2 SQIVND (reference sequence). Between the trimmed V and J ends, which lost 4 bases and 0 bases, there was a span of 10 bases. The CDR3 has 15 amino acids. CDR3 residues: CASSNQGRSNQPQHF. In nucleotides, the CDR3 is TGTGCCAGTAGTAATCAGGGACGTAGCAATCAGCCCCAGCATTTT.

The sample holds many counts of this clonotype. The CDR3 bases are TGCGCCAGCAGCCAAGTCTACAGGGGGCTTGTGAAGCCCCAGCATTTT. This translates into CASSQVYRGLVKPQHF. The chain carries TRBV4-1 and TRBJ1-5; 9 nucleotides align to TRBD1. The CDR3 loop spans 16 amino acids. CDR1 and CDR2 from the germline V gene are MGHRA and YSYEKL. V dropped 1 base and J dropped 8; count of bases not matched to a gene: 9.

This clonotype was picked up many times. This chain uses TRBV11-2 with TRBJ2-7; 9 bases line up with TRBD2. Germline lookup yields CDR1 SGHAT and CDR2 FQNNGV. J was trimmed by 7 bases and V by 1 base; bases with no gene match: 5. The CDR3 contains 14 residues. CDR3 residues: CASSLGGLAVEQYF. DNA of the CDR3: TGTGCCAGCAGCTTAGGGGGACTAGCCGTAGAGCAGTACTTC. The full variable domain, in which reference TRBV11-2 and TRBJ2-7 provide the parts outside the CDR3, is EAGVAQSPRYKIIEKRQSVAFWCNPISGHATLYWYQQILGQGPKLLIQFQNNGVVDDSQLPKDRFSAERLKGVDSTLKIQPAKLEDSAVYLCASSLGGLAVEQYFGPGTRLTVT.

This clonotype was counted at least ten times. The V call is TRBV20-1, the J call TRBJ1-2; 7 bases align to TRBD1. There are 12 residues in the CDR3. The germline gives CDR1 DFQATT, CDR2 SNEGSKA (reference sequence). J gave up 5 bases and V 6 bases, and 6 bases lay outside the gene matches. In nucleotides, the CDR3 is TGCAGTGCCACAGGGGATTTTTATGGCTACACCTTC. Its translation is CSATGDFYGYTF.

This clonotype was detected ten times or more. The chain is built from TRBV19 and TRBJ1-2, with D possibly matching TRBD1 (5 bases). Germline V CDR1 and CDR2: LNHDA, SQIVND (reference sequence). Trimming took off 0 bases at V and 6 bases at J, with 11 bases between the two ends. This CDR3 contains 14 residues. In nucleotides, the CDR3 is TGTGCCAGTAGTATAGAGGGACTCGGGAATGGCTACACCTTC. Translation gives CASSIEGLGNGYTF.

The sample holds many counts of this clonotype. CDR3 bases: TGTGCCAGTAGTATAACCCCCCAGGGGAGGGATCAGCCCCAGCATTTT. This sequence encodes CASSITPQGRDQPQHF. The V gene is TRBV19, the J gene TRBJ1-5; maybe TRBD1 (6 bases). CDR1 and CDR2 (germline): LNHDA, SQIVND (reference sequence). The germline V and J ends were trimmed by 2 bases and 5 bases, with 16 bases remaining between them. The CDR3 consists of 16 residues. The complete variable domain, with remaining parts taken from reference TRBV19 and TRBJ1-5, reads DGGITQSPKYLFRKEGQNVTLSCEQNLNHDAMYWYRQDPGQGLRLIYYSQIVNDFQKGDIAEGYSVSREKKESFPLTVTSAQKNPTAFYLCASSITPQGRDQPQHFGDGTRLSIL.

This clonotype was picked up many times. V and J are TRBV2 and TRBJ1-5, with TRBD1 as a possible D gene (6 bases). CDR1 is SNHLY, CDR2 FYNNEI, per germline. With 4 bases removed from V and 6 bases from J, the gap between germline ends came to 10 bases. CDR3 length: 13 residues. CDR3 region: CASSGTGFQPQHF. CDR3 DNA: TGTGCCAGCAGTGGTACAGGGTTTCAGCCCCAGCATTTT. The entire variable domain, with the rest obtained from reference TRBV2 and TRBJ1-5, is as follows: EPEVTQTPSHQVTQMGQEVILRCVPISNHLYFYWYRQILGQKVEFLVSFYNNEISEKSEIFDDQFSVERPDGSNFTLKIRSTKLEDSAMYFCASSGTGFQPQHFGDGTRLSIL.

In this sample, this clonotype turned up many times. The chain recombines TRBV7-9 with TRBJ2-7, with 7 bases matching TRBD1. V gave up 5 bases and J gave up 2 bases; unmatched junction bases: 6. The CDR3 totals 14 residues. The germline gives CDR1 SEHNR, CDR2 FQNEAQ (reference sequence). CDR3 sequence: CASSPGQDTYEQYF. In DNA, the CDR3 is TGTGCCAGCAGCCCTGGACAGGACACCTACGAGCAGTACTTC. The full variable domain, in which reference TRBV7-9 and TRBJ2-7 provide the parts outside the CDR3, is DTGVSQNPRHKITKRGQNVTFRCDPISEHNRLYWYRQTLGQGPEFLTYFQNEAQLEKSRLLSDRFSAERPKGSFSTLEIQRTEQGDSAMYLCASSPGQDTYEQYFGPGTRLTVT.